This T cell receptor (beta chain) was found in a study of T-cell memory formation after mild COVID-19. MiXCR was run by TCRdb on the 5' RACE reads, yielding one entry per CDR3 protein. The table lists approximately 580,000 distinct CDR3 sequences, 20% of them singletons, with under 15% in the top ten. J lost 9 bases, V lost 7 bases, and 7 bases had no gene match. The CDR3 has 13 residues. In its sample, this clonotype was seen a few times. Input material: PBMCs or a T cell subset sorted from them (not recorded which). J is TRBJ2-1 and V is TRBV12-3 or TRBV12-4, with 9 bases aligning to TRBD2. This TCR was sampled from an adult woman who had mild COVID-19 (a few samples of this study predate the infection). Cell type and time point are not known. The CDR3 DNA is TGTGCCAGCAAGAGCGGGGGGCTATTTGAGCAGTTCTTC. It encodes CASKSGGLFEQFF.